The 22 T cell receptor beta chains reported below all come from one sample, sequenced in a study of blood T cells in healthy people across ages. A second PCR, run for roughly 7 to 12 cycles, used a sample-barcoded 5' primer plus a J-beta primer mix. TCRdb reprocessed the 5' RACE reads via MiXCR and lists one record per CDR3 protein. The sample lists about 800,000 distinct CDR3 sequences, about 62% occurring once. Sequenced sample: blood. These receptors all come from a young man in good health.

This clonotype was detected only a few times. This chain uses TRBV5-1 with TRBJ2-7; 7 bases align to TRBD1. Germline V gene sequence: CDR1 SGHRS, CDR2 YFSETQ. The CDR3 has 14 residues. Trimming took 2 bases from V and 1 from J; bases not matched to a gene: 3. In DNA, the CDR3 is TGCGCCAGCAGCTTAGTGGACAGGTCCTACGAGCAGTACTTC. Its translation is CASSLVDRSYEQYF. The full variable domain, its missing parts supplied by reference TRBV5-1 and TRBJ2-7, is KAGVTQTPRYLIKTRGQQVTLSCSPISGHRSVSWYQQTPGQGLQFLFEYFSETQRNKGNFPGRFSGRQFSNSRSEMNVSTLELGDSALYLCASSLVDRSYEQYFGPGTRLTVT.

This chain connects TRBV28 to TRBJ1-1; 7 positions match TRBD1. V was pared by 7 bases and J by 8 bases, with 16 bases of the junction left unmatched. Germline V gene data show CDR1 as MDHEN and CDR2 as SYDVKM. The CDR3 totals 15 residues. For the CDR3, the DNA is TGTGCCAGCAAGGTCGGAGGACCGGGACAGAGAGAAGCTTTCTTT. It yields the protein CASKVGGPGQREAFF.

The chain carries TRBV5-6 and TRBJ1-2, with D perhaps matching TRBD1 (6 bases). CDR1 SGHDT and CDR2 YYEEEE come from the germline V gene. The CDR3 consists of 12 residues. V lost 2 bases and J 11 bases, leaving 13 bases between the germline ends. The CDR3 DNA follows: TGTGCCAGCAGCTTACAGGGCCAAGGGTACACCTTC. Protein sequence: CASSLQGQGYTF.

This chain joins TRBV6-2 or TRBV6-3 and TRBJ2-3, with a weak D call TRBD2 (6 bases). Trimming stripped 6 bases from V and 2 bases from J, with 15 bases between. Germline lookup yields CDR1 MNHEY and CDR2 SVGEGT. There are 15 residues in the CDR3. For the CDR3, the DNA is TGTGCCAGCAGCCCCGGGCGGGACCCCACAGATACGCAGTATTTT. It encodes CASSPGRDPTDTQYF.

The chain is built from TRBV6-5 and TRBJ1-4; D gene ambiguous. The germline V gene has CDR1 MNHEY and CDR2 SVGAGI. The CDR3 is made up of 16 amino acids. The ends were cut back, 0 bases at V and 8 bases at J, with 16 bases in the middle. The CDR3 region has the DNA TGTGCCAGCAGTTACTCCTCAGACCCGAGGTGGGAAAAACTGTTTTTT. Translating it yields CASSYSSDPRWEKLFF.

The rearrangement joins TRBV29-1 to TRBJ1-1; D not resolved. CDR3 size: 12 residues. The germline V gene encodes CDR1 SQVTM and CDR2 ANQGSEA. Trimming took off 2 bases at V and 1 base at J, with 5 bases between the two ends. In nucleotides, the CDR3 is TGCAGCGTTGAAATCCAGAACACTGAAGCTTTCTTT. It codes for CSVEIQNTEAFF.

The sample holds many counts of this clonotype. CDR3 sequence (DNA): TGTGCCAGCAGCTTAGCGGTAGACAGGGCCCTCCACTTT. Residues: CASSLAVDRALHF. The chain is built from TRBV7-2 and TRBJ1-6, with 7 bases identical to TRBD1. Germline V gene data show CDR1 as SGHTA and CDR2 as FQGNSA. V trimming: 0 bases; J trimming: 14 bases; junction bases outside the gene matches: 4. CDR3 length: 13 residues.

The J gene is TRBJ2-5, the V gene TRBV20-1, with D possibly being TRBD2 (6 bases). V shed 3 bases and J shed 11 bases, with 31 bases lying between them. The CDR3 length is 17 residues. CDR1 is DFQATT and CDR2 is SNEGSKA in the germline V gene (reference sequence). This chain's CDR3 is CSASNPGRAGNYNEQYF. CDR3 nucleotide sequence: TGCAGTGCTAGCAATCCCGGGAGAGCTGGGAACTACAATGAGCAGTACTTC.

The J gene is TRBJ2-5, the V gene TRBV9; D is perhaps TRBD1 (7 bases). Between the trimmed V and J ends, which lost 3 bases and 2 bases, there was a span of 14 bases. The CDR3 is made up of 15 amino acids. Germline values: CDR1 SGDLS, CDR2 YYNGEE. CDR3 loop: CASSEGGRGQETQYF. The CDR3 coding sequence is TGTGCCAGCAGCGAGGGAGGCAGGGGGCAAGAGACCCAGTACTTC.

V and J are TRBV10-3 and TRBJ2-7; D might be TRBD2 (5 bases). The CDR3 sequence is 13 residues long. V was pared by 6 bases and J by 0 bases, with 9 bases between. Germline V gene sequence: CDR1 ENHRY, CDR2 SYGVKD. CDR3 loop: CAIRAVSSYEQYF. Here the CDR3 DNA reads TGTGCCATCAGAGCGGTGAGCTCCTACGAGCAGTACTTC.

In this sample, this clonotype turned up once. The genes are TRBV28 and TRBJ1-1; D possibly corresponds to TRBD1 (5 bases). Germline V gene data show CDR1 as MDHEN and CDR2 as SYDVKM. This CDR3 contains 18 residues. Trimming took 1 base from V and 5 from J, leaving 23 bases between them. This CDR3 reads CASSLSPGRAGRRTEAFF. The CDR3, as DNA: TGTGCCAGCAGTTTATCGCCCGGGAGGGCAGGGCGGAGAACTGAAGCTTTCTTT. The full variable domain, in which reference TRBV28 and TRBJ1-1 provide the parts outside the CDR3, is DVKVTQSSRYLVKRTGEKVFLECVQDMDHENMFWYRQDPGLGLRLIYFSYDVKMKEKGDIPEGYSVSREKKERFSLILESASTNQTSMYLCASSLSPGRAGRRTEAFFGQGTRLTVV.

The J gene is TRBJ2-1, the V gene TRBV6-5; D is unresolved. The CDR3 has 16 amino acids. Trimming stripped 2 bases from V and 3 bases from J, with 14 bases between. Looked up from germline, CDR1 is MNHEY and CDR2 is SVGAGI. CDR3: CASSYLGLGIYNEQFF. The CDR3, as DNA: TGTGCCAGCAGTTACCTCGGGTTGGGGATCTACAATGAGCAGTTCTTC.

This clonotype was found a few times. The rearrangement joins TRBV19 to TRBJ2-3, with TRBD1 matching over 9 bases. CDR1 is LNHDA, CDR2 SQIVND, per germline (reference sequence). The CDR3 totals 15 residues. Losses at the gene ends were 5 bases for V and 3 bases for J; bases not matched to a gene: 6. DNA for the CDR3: TGTGCCAGTAGTTCGGGACAGGGAAGTACAGATACGCAGTATTTT. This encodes CASSSGQGSTDTQYF.

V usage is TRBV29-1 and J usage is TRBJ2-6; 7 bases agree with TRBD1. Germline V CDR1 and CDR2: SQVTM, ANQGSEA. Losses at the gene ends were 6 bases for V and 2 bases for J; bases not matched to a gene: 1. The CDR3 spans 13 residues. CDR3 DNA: TGCAGCGTAACAGGGGCTGGGGCCAACGTCCTGACTTTC. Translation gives CSVTGAGANVLTF.

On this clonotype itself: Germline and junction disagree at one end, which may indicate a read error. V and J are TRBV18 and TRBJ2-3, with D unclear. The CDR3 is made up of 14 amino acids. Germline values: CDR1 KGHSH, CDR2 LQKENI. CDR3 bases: TGTGCCAGCTCTCAAACACTAAAGGCAGATGCGCAGTATTTT. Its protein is CASSQTLKADAQYF.

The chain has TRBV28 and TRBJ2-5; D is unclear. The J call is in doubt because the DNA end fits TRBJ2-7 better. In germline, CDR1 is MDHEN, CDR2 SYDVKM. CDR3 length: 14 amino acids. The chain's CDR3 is CASSVQPRSHEQYF. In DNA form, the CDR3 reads TGTGCCAGCAGCGTACAACCTAGATCCCACGAGCAGTACTTC.

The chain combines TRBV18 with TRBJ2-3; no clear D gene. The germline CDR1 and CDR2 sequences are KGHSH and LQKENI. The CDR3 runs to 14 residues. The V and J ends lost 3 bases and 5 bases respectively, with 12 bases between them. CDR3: CASSPTVIRDTQYF. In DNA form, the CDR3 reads TGTGCCAGCTCACCCACAGTTATTAGAGATACGCAGTATTTT. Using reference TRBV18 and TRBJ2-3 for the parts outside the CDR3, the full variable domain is NAGVMQNPRHLVRRRGQEARLRCSPMKGHSHVYWYRQLPEEGLKFMVYLQKENIIDESGMPKERFSAEFPKEGPSILRIQQVVRGDSAAYFCASSPTVIRDTQYFGPGTRLTVL.

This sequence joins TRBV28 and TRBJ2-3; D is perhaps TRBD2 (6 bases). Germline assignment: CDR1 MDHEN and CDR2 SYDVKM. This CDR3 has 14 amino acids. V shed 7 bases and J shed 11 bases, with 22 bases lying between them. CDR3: CASTLTSLGSKQYF. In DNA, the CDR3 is TGTGCCAGCACTTTGACTAGTCTCGGTTCTAAGCAGTATTTT.

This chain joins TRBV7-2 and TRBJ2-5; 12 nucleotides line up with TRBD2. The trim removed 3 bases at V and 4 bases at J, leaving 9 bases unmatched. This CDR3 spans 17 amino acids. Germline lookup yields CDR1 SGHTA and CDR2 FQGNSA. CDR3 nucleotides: TGTGCCAGCAGCTTGACACGACTAGCGGGAGTCGGAGAGACCCAGTACTTC. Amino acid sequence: CASSLTRLAGVGETQYF.

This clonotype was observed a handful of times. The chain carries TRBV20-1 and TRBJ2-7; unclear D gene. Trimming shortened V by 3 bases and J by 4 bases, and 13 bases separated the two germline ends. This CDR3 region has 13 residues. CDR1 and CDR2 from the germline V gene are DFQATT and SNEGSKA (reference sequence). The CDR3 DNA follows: TGCAGTGCTAGTTTACCCCCTCGTTACGAGCAGTACTTC. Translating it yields CSASLPPRYEQYF.

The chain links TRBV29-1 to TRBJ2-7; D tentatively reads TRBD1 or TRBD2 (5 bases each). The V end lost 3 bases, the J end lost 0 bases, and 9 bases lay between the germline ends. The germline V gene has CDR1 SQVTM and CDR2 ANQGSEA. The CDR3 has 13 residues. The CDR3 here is CSVEVGGSYEQYF. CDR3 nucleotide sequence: TGCAGCGTTGAGGTTGGGGGCTCCTACGAGCAGTACTTC.

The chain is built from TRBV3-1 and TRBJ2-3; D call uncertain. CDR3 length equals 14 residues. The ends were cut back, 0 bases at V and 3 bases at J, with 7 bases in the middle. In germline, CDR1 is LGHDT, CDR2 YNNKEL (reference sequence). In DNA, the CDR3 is TGTGCCAGCAGCCAAGATGCCAATACAGATACGCAGTATTTT. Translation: CASSQDANTDTQYF.